Following are 9 T cell receptor beta chains from one sample sequenced in a study of blood T cell repertoires in COVID-19. The protocol was immunoSEQ multiplex PCR, while the TCRdb copy is restricted to in-frame clones and leaves out a portion. This sample has 360,000 or so clones; 75% to 90% occur once, and the top ten carry approximately 5%. Sequenced sample: PBMCs or T cells enriched from blood (not recorded which). These receptors all come from a woman aged 45-65 years who had recovered from COVID-19.

This clone was seen more than once but under ten times. This chain links TRBV3-1 (or the pseudogene TRBV3-2) with TRBJ2-7, with TRBD2 matching over 7 bases. This CDR3 has 14 residues. V trimming: 2 bases; J trimming: 2 bases; junction bases outside the gene matches: 3. Germline V CDR1 and CDR2: LGHDT, YNNKEL (reference sequence). CDR3 nucleotides: TGTGCCAGCAGCCAACTCAGCGGGGCCTACGAGCAGTACTTC. It yields the protein CASSQLSGAYEQYF.

The V call is TRBV6-2 or TRBV6-3, the J call TRBJ2-3, with 11 bases that match TRBD1. CDR1 MNHEY and CDR2 SVGEGT come from the germline V gene. Germline trimming cut 2 bases from V and 2 bases from J; bases unmatched to any gene: 3. The CDR3 is 16 amino acids. The CDR3 sequence is CASSYGTGGTTDTQYF. The CDR3 DNA reads as TGTGCCAGCAGTTACGGGACAGGGGGAACCACAGATACGCAGTATTTT.

The chain couples TRBV4-1 to TRBJ2-2; 14 positions agree with TRBD2. CDR3 length: 20 amino acids. Germline V gives CDR1 MGHRA, CDR2 YSYEKL. Trimming cost V 4 bases and J 5 bases; bases outside gene matches: 15. The CDR3 nucleotides are TGCGCCAGCAGCCGTAGCGGGACTAGCGGGAGTGGGACTGGAACCGGGGAGCTGTTTTTT. Residues: CASSRSGTSGSGTGTGELFF.

A few counts support this clone. This CDR3 is also generated by other DNA sequences in the sample. The gene calls are TRBV3-1 (or the pseudogene TRBV3-2) and TRBJ1-2; D not resolved. Germline CDR1 is LGHDT and CDR2 is YNNKEL (reference sequence). CDR3 length equals 13 residues. The ends were cut back, 5 bases at V and 8 bases at J, with 15 bases in the middle. CDR3 protein: CASSLTPDGGYTF. The CDR3 DNA follows: TGTGCCAGCAGCTTGACACCCGATGGCGGCTACACCTTC.

This clone was seen a few times. This chain uses TRBV5-4 with TRBJ1-2; 8 bases agree with TRBD1. The CDR3 sequence is 15 residues long. J was trimmed by 4 bases and V by 3 bases; bases with no gene match: 8. Per germline, CDR1 SGHNT and CDR2 YYREEE (reference sequence). CDR3 sequence: CASSSGTGSSYGYTF. The CDR3 DNA reads as TGTGCCAGCAGCTCCGGGACAGGTTCCTCCTATGGCTACACCTTC.

CDR3 residues: CASRPGSSYNSPLHF. As DNA, the CDR3 is TGCGCCAGCAGACCCGGGTCCTCCTATAATTCACCCCTCCACTTT. The rearrangement joins TRBV5-1 to TRBJ1-6; no clear D. The germline V and J ends were trimmed by 5 bases and 0 bases, with 9 bases remaining between them. The CDR3 consists of 15 residues. Germline V CDR1 and CDR2: SGHRS, YFSETQ.

V usage is TRBV27 and J usage is TRBJ1-2; 10 nucleotides line up with TRBD1. Per germline, CDR1 MNHEY and CDR2 SMNVEV (reference sequence). V gave up 6 bases and J gave up 8 bases; unmatched junction bases: 12. CDR3 length: 15 residues. CDR3 protein: CASRGIDRGQSGYTF. The DNA of the CDR3 is TGTGCCAGCAGGGGAATAGACAGGGGGCAATCGGGCTACACCTTC.

This chain links TRBV11-2 with TRBJ2-3, with 10 bases that match TRBD2. This CDR3 region has 17 residues. V lost 4 bases and J lost 4; bases outside the gene matches: 11. The germline CDR1 and CDR2 sequences are SGHAT and FQNNGV. CDR3 loop: CASSYRGSSGSADTQYF. Here the CDR3 DNA reads TGTGCCAGCAGCTACCGTGGGTCTAGCGGGAGCGCAGATACGCAGTATTTT.

The chain recombines TRBV15 with TRBJ2-7; D is perhaps TRBD2 (5 bases). Germline V gene data show CDR1 as LNHNV and CDR2 as YYDKDF (reference sequence). The V gene lost 0 bases and the J gene lost 3 bases, with 18 bases spanning the gap. The CDR3 has 17 residues. CDR3 region: CATSRDRGVAAGYEQYF. The CDR3 DNA reads TGTGCCACCAGCAGAGACCGCGGCGTTGCGGCGGGCTACGAGCAGTACTTC.